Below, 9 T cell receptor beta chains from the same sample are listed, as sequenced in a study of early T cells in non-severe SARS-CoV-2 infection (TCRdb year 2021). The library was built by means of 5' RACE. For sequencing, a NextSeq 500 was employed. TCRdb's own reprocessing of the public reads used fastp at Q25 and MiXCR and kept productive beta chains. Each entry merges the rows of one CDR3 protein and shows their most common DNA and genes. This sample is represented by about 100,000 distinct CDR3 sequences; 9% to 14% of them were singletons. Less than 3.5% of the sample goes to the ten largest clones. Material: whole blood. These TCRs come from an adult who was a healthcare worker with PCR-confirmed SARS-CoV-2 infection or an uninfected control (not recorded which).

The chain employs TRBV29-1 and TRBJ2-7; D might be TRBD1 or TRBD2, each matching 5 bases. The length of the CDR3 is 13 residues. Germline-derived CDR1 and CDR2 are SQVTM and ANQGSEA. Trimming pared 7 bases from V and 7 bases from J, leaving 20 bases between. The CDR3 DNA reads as TGCAGCGCCCTGCGCGCAGACTGGGGGGAGCAGTACTTC. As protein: CSALRADWGEQYF.

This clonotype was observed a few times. CDR3 amino acids: CASSPRDGQETQYF. As DNA, the CDR3 is TGTGCCAGCAGCCCGAGGGACGGCCAAGAGACCCAGTACTTC. The chain carries TRBV7-9 and TRBJ2-5, with D perhaps assigned TRBD1 or TRBD2 (5 bases each). This CDR3 comprises 14 residues. Trimming removed 5 bases from V and 1 base from J, with 11 bases in between. Germline assignment: CDR1 SEHNR and CDR2 FQNEAQ (reference sequence). The variable domain in full, completed from reference TRBV7-9 and TRBJ2-5, reads DTGVSQNPRHKITKRGQNVTFRCDPISEHNRLYWYRQTLGQGPEFLTYFQNEAQLEKSRLLSDRFSAERPKGSFSTLEIQRTEQGDSAMYLCASSPRDGQETQYFGPGTRLLVL.

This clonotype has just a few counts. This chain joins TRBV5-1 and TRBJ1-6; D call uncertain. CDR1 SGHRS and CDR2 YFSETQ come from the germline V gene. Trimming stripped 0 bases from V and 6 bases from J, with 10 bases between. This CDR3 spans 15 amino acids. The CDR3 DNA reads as TGCGCCAGCAGCTTGGCCAGTACGGGTAATTCACCCCTCCACTTT. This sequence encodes CASSLASTGNSPLHF.

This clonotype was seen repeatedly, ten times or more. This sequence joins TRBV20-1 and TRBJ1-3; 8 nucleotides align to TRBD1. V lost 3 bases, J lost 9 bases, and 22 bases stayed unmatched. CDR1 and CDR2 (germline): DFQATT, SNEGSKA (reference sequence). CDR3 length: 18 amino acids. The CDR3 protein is CSASRGQESRSRGSTIYF. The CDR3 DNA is TGCAGTGCTAGCAGGGGACAGGAATCCCGATCCCGGGGCAGCACCATATATTTT.

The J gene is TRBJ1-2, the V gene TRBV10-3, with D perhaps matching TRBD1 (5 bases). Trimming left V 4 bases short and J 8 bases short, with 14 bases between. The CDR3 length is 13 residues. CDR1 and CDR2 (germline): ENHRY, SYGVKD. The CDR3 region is CAISVLDSQGYTF. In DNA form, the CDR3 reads TGTGCCATCAGTGTCCTTGACAGTCAAGGCTACACCTTC.

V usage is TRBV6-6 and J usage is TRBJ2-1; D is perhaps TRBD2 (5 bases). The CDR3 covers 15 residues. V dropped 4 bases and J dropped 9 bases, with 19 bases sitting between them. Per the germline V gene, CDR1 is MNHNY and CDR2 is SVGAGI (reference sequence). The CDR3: CASSSGSPVRSEQFF. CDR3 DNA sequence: TGTGCCAGCAGTTCGGGATCGCCCGTTAGGAGTGAGCAGTTCTTC.

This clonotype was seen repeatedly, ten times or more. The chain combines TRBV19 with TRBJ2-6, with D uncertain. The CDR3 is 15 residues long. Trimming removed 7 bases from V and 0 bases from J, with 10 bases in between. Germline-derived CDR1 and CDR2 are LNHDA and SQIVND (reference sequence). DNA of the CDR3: TGTGCCAGTAACAGCCGCGGCTCTGGGGCCAACGTCCTGACTTTC. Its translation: CASNSRGSGANVLTF.

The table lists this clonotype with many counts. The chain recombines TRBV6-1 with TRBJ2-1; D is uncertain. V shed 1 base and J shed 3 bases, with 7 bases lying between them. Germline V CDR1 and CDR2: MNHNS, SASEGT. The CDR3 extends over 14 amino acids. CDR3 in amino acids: CASSEDGYYNEQFF. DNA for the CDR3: TGTGCCAGCAGTGAAGATGGATACTACAATGAGCAGTTCTTC.

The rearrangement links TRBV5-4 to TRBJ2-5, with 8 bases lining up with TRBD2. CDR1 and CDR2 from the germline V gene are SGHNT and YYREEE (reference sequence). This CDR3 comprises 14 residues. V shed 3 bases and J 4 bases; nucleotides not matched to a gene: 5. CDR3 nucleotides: TGTGCCAGCAGCTCCGCGGGGGGAGGAGAGACCCAGTACTTC. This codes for CASSSAGGGETQYF.